Listed below are T cell receptor beta chains from one sample, sequenced in a study of beta chain features in type 1 diabetes. Libraries were prepared by immunoSEQ multiplex PCR; TCRdb keeps only in-frame clonotypes and omits some of them. The sample lists about 900,000 clones, 17% occurring once. Specimen: naive CD4+ T cells from blood. Every receptor here comes from a woman between 18 and 30 years old in good health. Each CDR3 is given with its conserved first and last residue. Fields, in order: D gene, V gene, clone size, J gene, CDR3 DNA, CDR3 protein. The D gene is left open where the match is weak. Clone size is not always given. Where it is, it says once, few, many or a class for expanded clones.

TRBD2	TRBV11-2	-	TRBJ2-1	TGTGCCAGCAGCCGTACCGCTAGCGGGAGGCACAATGAGCAGTTCTTC	CASSRTASGRHNEQFF
-	TRBV9	-	TRBJ2-5	TGTGCCAGCAGTCGCGGGTATGAGACCCAGTACTTC	CASSRGYETQYF
-	TRBV7-2	-	TRBJ2-5	TGTGCCAGCAGCTTAGCGGTAGGGGCCCAAGAGACCCAGTACTTC	CASSLAVGAQETQYF
-	TRBV19	-	TRBJ1-1	TGTGCCAGTAGTGCCCAGGATATGGGCACTGAAGCTTTCTTT	CASSAQDMGTEAFF
TRBD2	TRBV4-3	-	TRBJ2-6	TGCGCCAGCAGCCAAGATTGGTTAGCGGGAGCTGGGGCCAACGTCCTGACTTTC	CASSQDWLAGAGANVLTF
-	TRBV29-1	few	TRBJ2-7	TGCAGCGTTCTGGTCAGAGCCTCCGGGGGCGACGAGCAGTACTTC	CSVLVRASGGDEQYF
-	TRBV29-1	-	TRBJ2-1	TGCAGCGGACGCCTGGGGGCTAGCTCCAATGAGCAGTTCTTC	CSGRLGASSNEQFF
TRBD1	TRBV29-1	-	TRBJ1-5	TGCAGCGTTGGCAGGGGGAGCAATCAGCCCCAGCATTTT	CSVGRGSNQPQHF
TRBD1	TRBV5-1	few	TRBJ2-2	TGCGCCAGCAGCTTGACAGGGGTGGTCACCGGGGAGCTGTTTTTT	CASSLTGVVTGELFF
-	TRBV11-2	-	TRBJ2-3	TGTGCCAGCAGCTCTCGACCCGGACTATCGGGGACAGATACGCAGTATTTT	CASSSRPGLSGTDTQYF
-	TRBV27	few	TRBJ2-1	TGTGCCAGCAGTTTAGAAGGGACCTCCTACAATGAGCAGTTCTTC	CASSLEGTSYNEQFF
-	TRBV29-1	few	TRBJ2-3	TGCAGCGTTGACCGAGATAGCACAGATACGCAGTATTTT	CSVDRDSTDTQYF
-	TRBV7-9	few	TRBJ2-1	TGTGCCAGCAGCTTCTATCAGACCTACAACAATGAGCAGTTCTTC	CASSFYQTYNNEQFF
TRBD1	TRBV5-6	-	TRBJ2-5	TGTGCCAGCAGCTGGGGGACAGGTCACCAAGAGACCCAGTACTTC	CASSWGTGHQETQYF
TRBD2	TRBV29-1	few	TRBJ2-2	TGCAGCGTGTCTAGCGGGGGCTTTAACGGGGAGCTGTTTTTT	CSVSSGGFNGELFF
-	TRBV18	-	TRBJ1-2	TGTGCCAGCTCACCCCAGGACACCTTTAACTATGGCTACACCTTC	CASSPQDTFNYGYTF
TRBD1	TRBV7-2	few	TRBJ1-2	TGTGCCAGCAGCAAAGACAGGGACAAGGGCTACACCTTC	CASSKDRDKGYTF
-	TRBV23-1	many	TRBJ2-7	TGCGCCACCCTCTACGAGCAGTACTTC	CATLYEQYF
-	TRBV28	-	TRBJ2-1	TGTGCCAGCACGGGGCTTAGTCCCTACAATGAGCAGTTCTTC	CASTGLSPYNEQFF
-	TRBV18	few	TRBJ2-7	TGTGCCAGCTCCCACGGAGGCGTCTACGAGCAGTACTTC	CASSHGGVYEQYF
-	TRBV28	few	TRBJ1-2	TGTGCCAGCAGTTCACAGGGTTACGGTGGCTACACCTTC	CASSSQGYGGYTF
TRBD1	TRBV5-4	-	TRBJ2-5	TGTGCCAGCAGCCTCGACAGGGGACACCAAGAGACCCAGTACTTC	CASSLDRGHQETQYF
-	TRBV29-1	-	TRBJ2-1	TGCAGCGTTGAAAACAGGTTTTACAATGAGCAGTTCTTC	CSVENRFYNEQFF
-	TRBV6-6	-	TRBJ2-7	TGTGCCAGCAGTTACTCAGGGGGGACGGCCTACGAGCAGTACTTC	CASSYSGGTAYEQYF
-	TRBV7-8	few	TRBJ2-1	TGTGCCAGCAGCTTGGGCCGCCACGGTGAGCAGTTCTTC	CASSLGRHGEQFF
TRBD1	TRBV5-4	few	TRBJ2-5	TGTGCCAGCAGCTTGACGGGACAGGGGGCTGAGACCCAGTACTTC	CASSLTGQGAETQYF
-	TRBV28	few	TRBJ2-1	TGTGCCAGCAACACCGAAATTCAGGGAGAGGGCCGGATCCGGCTGTTCTTC	CASNTEIQGEGRIRLFF
TRBD1	TRBV9	few	TRBJ2-1	TGTGCCAGCAGCGTAGCTCCTGGGACAGGGACCTACAATGAGCAGTTCTTC	CASSVAPGTGTYNEQFF
-	TRBV7-2	few	TRBJ2-7	TGTGCCAGCAGCATAGGACAACCGGCCTCCTACGAGCAGTACTTC	CASSIGQPASYEQYF
-	TRBV9	-	TRBJ2-3	TGTGCCAGCAGACAAGGACTACTTAGCACAGATACGCAGTATTTT	CASRQGLLSTDTQYF
-	TRBV2	few	TRBJ1-1	TGTGCCAGCAGTGTGACAGTCGACAGGCCCGGAGCTTTCTTT	CASSVTVDRPGAFF
-	TRBV10-3	-	TRBJ1-3	TGTGCCATCAGTGGAGAGGGAGTTGGAAACACCATATATTTT	CAISGEGVGNTIYF
TRBD1	TRBV18	few	TRBJ2-7	TGTGCCAGCTCATCACAGGGGGCCTACGAGCAGTACTTC	CASSSQGAYEQYF
-	TRBV7-2	-	TRBJ2-7	TGTGCCAGCAGCTTAGGGGTGAGCTACGAGCAGTACTTC	CASSLGVSYEQYF
-	TRBV6-5	few	TRBJ2-7	TGTGCCAGCAGTTACGCCGCGAAGGGAGTCTACGAGCAGTACTTC	CASSYAAKGVYEQYF
-	TRBV7-2	few	TRBJ2-7	TGTGCCAGCAGCCCCCCTTCTCCTTCCTACGAGCAGTACTTC	CASSPPSPSYEQYF
TRBD1	TRBV5-1	-	TRBJ1-2	TGCGCCAGCAGCTTGTCGACAGGGACTGCTGGCTACACCTTC	CASSLSTGTAGYTF
TRBD1	TRBV25-1	few	TRBJ2-3	TGTGCCAGCAGTGACGACAGGGGACGGCTTAGCACAGATACGCAGTATTTT	CASSDDRGRLSTDTQYF
-	TRBV7-2	few	TRBJ1-2	TGTGCCAGCAGCTTAGATCAGTATGGCTACACCTTC	CASSLDQYGYTF
-	TRBV27	few	TRBJ2-1	TGTGCCAGCAGTGAGAGGAATGAGCAGTTCTTC	CASSERNEQFF
-	TRBV9	-	TRBJ2-1	TGTGCCAGCAGCGTAGTTGCCGGTCGGGATGAGCAGTTCTTC	CASSVVAGRDEQFF